These 21 T cell receptor beta chains came from one sample sequenced in a study of T cell responses to AZD1222 COVID-19 vaccine. The protocol was immunoSEQ multiplex PCR, while the TCRdb copy is restricted to in-frame clones and leaves out a portion. The data show around 130,000 clones, over 75% seen once. The sequences come from peripheral blood, collected 28 days after the second dose of the MenACWY control vaccine. All receptors derive from an adult who received the MenACWY meningococcal vaccine as a control.

The count of this clone is one. This chain links TRBV6-5 with TRBJ2-1, with a weak D call TRBD2 (6 bases). Trimming removed 0 bases from V and 6 bases from J, with 12 bases in between. This CDR3 is built from 15 residues. CDR1 is MNHEY and CDR2 is SVGAGI in the germline V gene. CDR3 in DNA: TGTGCCAGCAGTTACTCGAGGGGCGGGATCAATGAGCAGTTCTTC. The encoded protein is CASSYSRGGINEQFF.

V gene TRBV27 combines with J gene TRBJ2-2; TRBD2 matches 7 bases. Per germline, CDR1 MNHEY and CDR2 SMNVEV (reference sequence). The V gene end was trimmed by 1 base and the J gene end by 3 bases; junction bases not matched to a gene: 8. CDR3 length equals 17 residues. The CDR3 loop is CASSLYGGGGYTGELFF. DNA for the CDR3: TGTGCCAGCAGTTTATATGGGGGGGGTGGGTACACCGGGGAGCTGTTTTTT.

This chain links TRBV6-4 with TRBJ1-2; possibly TRBD1 for D (5 bases). The CDR3 spans 16 residues. Germline V gives CDR1 MRHNA, CDR2 SNTAGT. V gave up 3 bases and J gave up 0 bases, with 14 bases separating them. The CDR3 DNA sequence: TGTGCCAGCAGTGATGCTCGGGACGGGCCTAACTATGGCTACACCTTC. Translation gives CASSDARDGPNYGYTF.

The rearrangement links TRBV5-6 to TRBJ2-3; 8 nucleotides line up with TRBD1. The CDR3 spans 18 residues. J gave up 2 bases and V 2 bases, and 13 bases lay outside the gene matches. Germline CDR1 reads SGHDT; CDR2 reads YYEEEE. The CDR3 loop reads CASSLFWDRYTHTDTQYF. In DNA form, the CDR3 reads TGTGCCAGCAGCTTATTCTGGGACAGGTACACCCACACAGATACGCAGTATTTT. Supplemented by reference TRBV5-6 and TRBJ2-3, the full variable domain reads DAGVTQSPTHLIKTRGQQVTLRCSPKSGHDTVSWYQQALGQGPQFIFQYYEEEERQRGNFPDRFSGHQFPNYSSELNVNALLLGDSALYLCASSLFWDRYTHTDTQYFGPGTRLTVL.

Remarks on this clone: This may be a read error: a much more frequent sequence differs by one nucleotide. The rearrangement uses TRBV11-2 and TRBJ1-1; D is undetermined. Germline loops: CDR1 SGHAT, CDR2 FQNNGV. This CDR3 is 12 amino acids long. V dropped 2 bases and J dropped 5 bases, with 6 bases sitting between them. CDR3 protein: CASSLLRTEAFF. CDR3 nucleotide sequence: TGTGCCAGCAGCTTATTGCGGACTGAAGCTTTCTTT.

V and J are TRBV5-4 and TRBJ2-7; D is possibly TRBD1 or TRBD2 (6 bases each). V shed 0 bases and J shed 5 bases, with 12 bases lying between them. CDR1 SGHNT and CDR2 YYREEE come from the germline V gene (reference sequence). This CDR3 is built from 14 residues. For the CDR3, the DNA is TGTGCCAGCAGCTTGGAGGGGGGCCTTCACGAGCAGTACGTC. Translation: CASSLEGGLHEQYV.

The chain joins TRBV5-6 to TRBJ2-5; 7 bases are a match to TRBD2. The ends lost 0 bases at V and 2 bases at J; junction bases unmatched: 16. The germline V gene encodes CDR1 SGHDT and CDR2 YYEEEE. The CDR3 length is 19 residues. The CDR3 reads CASSLGLWAGEEEQETQYF. CDR3 DNA: TGTGCCAGCAGCTTGGGGCTCTGGGCGGGGGAGGAGGAGCAAGAGACCCAGTACTTC.

The chain recombines TRBV6-2 or TRBV6-3 with TRBJ1-6, with D uncertain. Germline loops: CDR1 MNHEY, CDR2 SVGEGT. The CDR3 is made up of 13 amino acids. The V and J ends lost 4 bases and 10 bases respectively, with 11 bases between them. CDR3 in amino acids: CASSSAVRSPLHF. DNA of the CDR3: TGTGCCAGCAGTTCCGCAGTACGATCACCCCTCCACTTT.

The chain combines TRBV28 with TRBJ1-1; weak D call: TRBD1 (6 bases). V was pared by 6 bases and J by 4 bases, with 15 bases between. CDR3 length: 14 amino acids. Germline V gives CDR1 MDHEN, CDR2 SYDVKM. CDR3 bases: TGTGCCAGCAGGACCAACGGGGGGCCCACTGAAGCTTTCTTT. Its protein product is CASRTNGGPTEAFF.

The chain is built from TRBV7-2 and TRBJ1-1; D gene uncertain. There are 13 residues in the CDR3. V lost 3 bases, J lost 0 bases, and 5 bases lay in between. The V gene's germline CDR1 is SGHTA and CDR2 FQGNSA. The CDR3 DNA reads as TGTGCCAGCAGCTTCTCAGTGAACACTGAAGCTTTCTTT. This codes for CASSFSVNTEAFF.

The chain recombines TRBV27 with TRBJ1-2; D perhaps matches TRBD1 (6 bases). V gave up 5 bases and J gave up 6 bases, with 10 bases separating them. The germline CDR1 and CDR2 sequences are MNHEY and SMNVEV (reference sequence). The CDR3 contains 12 residues. CDR3 residues: CASSDRTDGYTF. The CDR3 nucleotides read TGTGCCAGCAGTGATCGGACAGATGGCTACACCTTC.

The rearrangement uses TRBV9 and TRBJ2-1, with D uncertain. This CDR3 comprises 16 residues. V was clipped by 0 bases and J by 5 bases, with 15 bases between them. Germline CDR1 is SGDLS and CDR2 is YYNGEE. DNA for the CDR3: TGTGCCAGCAGCGTAGGATCCAGGCCACCGGACAATGAGCAGTTCTTC. This gives the protein CASSVGSRPPDNEQFF.

V is TRBV14 and J is TRBJ2-3; TRBD2 matches at 13 bases. Looked up from germline, CDR1 is SGHDN and CDR2 is FVKESK. J gave up 5 bases and V 4 bases, and 6 bases lay outside the gene matches. The length of the CDR3 is 16 residues. This CDR3 reads CASSRLAGGGGDTQYF. DNA for the CDR3: TGTGCCAGCAGCCGACTAGCGGGGGGCGGCGGAGATACGCAGTATTTT.

The chain uses TRBV19 and TRBJ1-1, with D possibly TRBD1 on 6 matching bases. This CDR3 has 17 residues. CDR1 and CDR2 (germline): LNHDA, SQIVND (reference sequence). V lost 1 base and J lost 5, with 20 bases in between. The CDR3 nucleotides are TGTGCCAGTAGTATAGTCAGGGGAAAAGGTTTCGGGACTGAAGCTTTCTTT. Protein: CASSIVRGKGFGTEAFF.

The chain carries TRBV9 and TRBJ2-3; maybe TRBD2 (6 bases). The CDR3 contains 14 residues. The germline CDR1 and CDR2 sequences are SGDLS and YYNGEE. The V gene lost 4 bases and the J gene lost 7 bases, with 16 bases spanning the gap. CDR3 nucleotides: TGTGCCAGCAGCACAACGACGGGGGAATATACGCAGTATTTT. Protein sequence: CASSTTTGEYTQYF.

V usage is TRBV6-4 and J usage is TRBJ1-4; possible D gene TRBD1, 5 bases. CDR1 MRHNA and CDR2 SNTAGT come from the germline V gene. CDR3 size: 14 residues. Trimming pared 7 bases from V and 10 bases from J, leaving 19 bases between. The CDR3 spells CASTGWGEPRKLFF. CDR3 DNA sequence: TGTGCCAGCACCGGATGGGGGGAACCGAGAAAACTGTTTTTT.

This clone was seen a few times. The chain recombines TRBV5-4 with TRBJ2-7; D gene ambiguous. This CDR3 has 13 residues. V lost 0 bases and J lost 0, with 4 bases in between. Germline CDR1 reads SGHNT; CDR2 reads YYREEE (reference sequence). The CDR3 coding sequence is TGTGCCAGCAGCTTGGACACCTCCTACGAGCAGTACTTC. Translated, it gives CASSLDTSYEQYF.

The J gene is TRBJ2-5, the V gene TRBV9; 16 nucleotides align to TRBD2. J lost 3 bases, V lost 4 bases, and 6 bases had no gene match. Per the germline V gene, CDR1 is SGDLS and CDR2 is YYNGEE. The CDR3 has 17 amino acids. CDR3 DNA sequence: TGTGCCAGCAGCCCCGGGACTAGCGGGAGGGGGGAAGAGACCCAGTACTTC. As protein: CASSPGTSGRGEETQYF.

The chain uses TRBV27 and TRBJ2-2; D is unclear. The CDR3 is 12 amino acids. Deletions cut 3 bases from V and 6 bases from J, with 5 bases between. Germline CDR1 MNHEY, CDR2 SMNVEV (reference sequence). The CDR3 here is CASSFMPGELFF. For the CDR3, the DNA is TGTGCCAGCAGTTTTATGCCCGGGGAGCTGTTTTTT.

The rearrangement uses TRBV6-5 and TRBJ2-2; maybe TRBD2 (6 bases). The CDR3 consists of 14 residues. The V gene's germline CDR1 is MNHEY and CDR2 SVGAGI. V was shortened by 4 bases and J by 0 bases, with 6 bases between the two germline ends. CDR3 DNA sequence: TGTGCCAGCAGTTGGGGGGCGAACACCGGGGAGCTGTTTTTT. Translated: CASSWGANTGELFF.

V and J are TRBV25-1 and TRBJ2-2; D call uncertain. Trimming removed 6 bases at V and 2 bases at J, with 7 bases between. The CDR3 runs to 13 residues. CDR1 MGHDK and CDR2 SYGVNS come from the germline V gene. The CDR3 coding sequence is TGTGCCAGCAGCAGTGGAAACACCGGGGAGCTGTTTTTT. Translating it yields CASSSGNTGELFF.